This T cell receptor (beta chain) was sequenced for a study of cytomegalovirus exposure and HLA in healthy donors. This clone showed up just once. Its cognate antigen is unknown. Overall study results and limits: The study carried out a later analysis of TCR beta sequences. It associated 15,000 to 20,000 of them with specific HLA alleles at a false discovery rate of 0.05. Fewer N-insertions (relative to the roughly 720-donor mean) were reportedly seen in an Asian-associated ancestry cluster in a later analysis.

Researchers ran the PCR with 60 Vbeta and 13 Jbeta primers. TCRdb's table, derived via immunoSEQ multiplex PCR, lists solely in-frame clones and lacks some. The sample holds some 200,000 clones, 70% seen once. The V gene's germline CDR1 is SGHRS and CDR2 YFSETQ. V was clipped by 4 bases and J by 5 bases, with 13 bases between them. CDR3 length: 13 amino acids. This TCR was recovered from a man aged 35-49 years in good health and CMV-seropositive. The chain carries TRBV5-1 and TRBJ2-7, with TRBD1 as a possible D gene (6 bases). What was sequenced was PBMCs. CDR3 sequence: CASSLTGYDEQYF. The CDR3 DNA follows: TGCGCCAGCAGCCTCACAGGGTACGACGAGCAGTACTTC.